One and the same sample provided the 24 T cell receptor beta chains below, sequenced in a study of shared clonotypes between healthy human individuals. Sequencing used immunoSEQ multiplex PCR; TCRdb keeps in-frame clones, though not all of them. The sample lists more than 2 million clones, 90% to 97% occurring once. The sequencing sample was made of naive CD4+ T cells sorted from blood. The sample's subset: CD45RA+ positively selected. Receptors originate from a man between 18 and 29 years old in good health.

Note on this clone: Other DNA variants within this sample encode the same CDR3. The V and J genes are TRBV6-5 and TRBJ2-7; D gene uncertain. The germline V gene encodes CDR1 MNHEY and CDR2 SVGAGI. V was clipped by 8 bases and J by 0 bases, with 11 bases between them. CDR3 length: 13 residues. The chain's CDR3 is CASRLPSSYEQYF. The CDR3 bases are TGTGCCAGCCGGTTACCGTCCTCCTACGAGCAGTACTTC.

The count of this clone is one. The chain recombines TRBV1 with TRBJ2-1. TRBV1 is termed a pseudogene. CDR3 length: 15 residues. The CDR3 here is CTSSQRGDGYNEQFF. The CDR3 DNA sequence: TGCACCAGCAGCCAACGTGGGGATGGATACAATGAGCAGTTCTTC.

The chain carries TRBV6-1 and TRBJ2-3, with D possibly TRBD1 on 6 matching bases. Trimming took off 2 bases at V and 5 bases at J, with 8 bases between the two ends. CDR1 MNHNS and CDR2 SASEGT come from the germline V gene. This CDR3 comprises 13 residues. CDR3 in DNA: TGTGCCAGCAGTGAACAGGGGTTAGATACGCAGTATTTT. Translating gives CASSEQGLDTQYF.

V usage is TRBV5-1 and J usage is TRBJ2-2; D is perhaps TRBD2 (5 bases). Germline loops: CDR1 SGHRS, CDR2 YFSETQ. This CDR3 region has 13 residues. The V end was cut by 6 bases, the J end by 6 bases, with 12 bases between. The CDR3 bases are TGCGCCAGCAACCCCGGGGAAGCCGGGGAGCTGTTTTTT. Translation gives CASNPGEAGELFF.

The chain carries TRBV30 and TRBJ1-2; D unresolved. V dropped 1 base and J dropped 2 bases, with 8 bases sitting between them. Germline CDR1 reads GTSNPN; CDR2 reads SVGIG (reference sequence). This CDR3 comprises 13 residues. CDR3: CAWSARVNYGYTF. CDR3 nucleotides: TGTGCCTGGAGTGCTCGGGTGAACTATGGCTACACCTTC.

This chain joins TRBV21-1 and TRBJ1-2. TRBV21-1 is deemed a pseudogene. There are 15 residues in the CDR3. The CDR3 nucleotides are TGTGCCAGCAGCAGTAGGGGGGGGCAGACCTATGGCTACACCTTC. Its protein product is CASSSRGGQTYGYTF.

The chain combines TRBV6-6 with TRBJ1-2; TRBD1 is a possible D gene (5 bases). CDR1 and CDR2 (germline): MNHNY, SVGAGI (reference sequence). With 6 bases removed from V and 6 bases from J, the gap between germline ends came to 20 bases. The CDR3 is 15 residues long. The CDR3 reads CASSHPREGQNGYTF. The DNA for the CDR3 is TGTGCCAGCAGCCACCCCCGAGAGGGGCAGAATGGCTACACCTTC.

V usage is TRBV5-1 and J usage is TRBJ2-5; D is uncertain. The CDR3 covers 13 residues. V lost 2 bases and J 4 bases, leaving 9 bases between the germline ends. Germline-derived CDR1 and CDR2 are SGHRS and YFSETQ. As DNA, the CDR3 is TGCGCCAGCAGCTTCGGAAGAGCAGAGACCCAGTACTTC. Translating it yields CASSFGRAETQYF.

In nucleotides, the CDR3 is TGTGCCAGCAGCGTAGCGGCAGGGTTGAACACCGGGGAGCTGTTTTTT. Encoded protein: CASSVAAGLNTGELFF. This chain joins TRBV9 and TRBJ2-2, with a weak D call TRBD1 (5 bases). CDR1 is SGDLS and CDR2 is YYNGEE in the germline V gene. The germline V and J ends were trimmed by 0 bases and 1 base, with 10 bases remaining between them. The CDR3 loop spans 16 amino acids.

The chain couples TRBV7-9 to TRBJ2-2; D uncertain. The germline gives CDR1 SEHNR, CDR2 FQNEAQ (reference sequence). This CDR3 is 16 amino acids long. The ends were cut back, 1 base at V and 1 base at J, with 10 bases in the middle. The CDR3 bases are TGTGCCAGCAGCTTAGTACGCACGTTGAACACCGGGGAGCTGTTTTTT. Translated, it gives CASSLVRTLNTGELFF.

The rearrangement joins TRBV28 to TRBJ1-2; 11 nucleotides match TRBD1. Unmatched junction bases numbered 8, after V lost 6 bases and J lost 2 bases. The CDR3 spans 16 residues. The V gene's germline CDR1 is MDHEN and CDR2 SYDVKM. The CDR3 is CASRGTGGRTNYGYTF. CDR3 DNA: TGTGCCAGCAGGGGGACAGGGGGGCGCACCAACTATGGCTACACCTTC.

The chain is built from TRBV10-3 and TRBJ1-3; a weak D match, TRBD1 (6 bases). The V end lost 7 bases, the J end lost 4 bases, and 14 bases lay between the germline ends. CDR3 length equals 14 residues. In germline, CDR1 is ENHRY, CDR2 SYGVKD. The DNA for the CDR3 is TGTGCCATCACTGTTGGGGGGCAGGGAAACACCATATATTTT. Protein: CAITVGGQGNTIYF.

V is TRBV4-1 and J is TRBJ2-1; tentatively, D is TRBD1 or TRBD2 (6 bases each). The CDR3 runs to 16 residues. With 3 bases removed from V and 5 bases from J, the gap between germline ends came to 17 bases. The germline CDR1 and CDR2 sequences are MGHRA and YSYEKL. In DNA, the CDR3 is TGCGCCAGCAGCCATGACCTTGGGGGGCCCAACAATGAGCAGTTCTTC. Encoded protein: CASSHDLGGPNNEQFF.

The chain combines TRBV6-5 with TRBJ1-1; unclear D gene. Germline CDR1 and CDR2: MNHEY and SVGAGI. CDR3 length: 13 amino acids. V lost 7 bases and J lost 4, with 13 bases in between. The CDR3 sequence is CASMRTIGTEAFF. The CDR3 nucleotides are TGTGCCAGCATGAGGACCATTGGCACTGAAGCTTTCTTT.

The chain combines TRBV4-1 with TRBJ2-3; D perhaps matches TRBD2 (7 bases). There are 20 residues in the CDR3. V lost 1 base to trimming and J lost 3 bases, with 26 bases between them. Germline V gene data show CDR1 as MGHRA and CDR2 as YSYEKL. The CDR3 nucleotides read TGCGCCAGCAGCCAAGTCAGGTGGCGGGGGCGAAACGTGGGTACAGATACGCAGTATTTT. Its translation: CASSQVRWRGRNVGTDTQYF.

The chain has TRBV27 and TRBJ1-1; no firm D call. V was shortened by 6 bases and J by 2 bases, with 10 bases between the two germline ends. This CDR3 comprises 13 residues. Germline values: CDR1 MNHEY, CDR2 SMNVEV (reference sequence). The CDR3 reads CASRPDVNTEAFF. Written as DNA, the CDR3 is TGTGCCAGCAGACCGGATGTAAACACTGAAGCTTTCTTT.

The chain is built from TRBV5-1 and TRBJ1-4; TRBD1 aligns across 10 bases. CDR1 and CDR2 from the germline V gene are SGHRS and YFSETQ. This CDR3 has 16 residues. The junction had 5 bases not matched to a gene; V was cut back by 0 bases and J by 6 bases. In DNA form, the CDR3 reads TGCGCCAGCAGCTTGGGACAGGGGGCCATGCATGAAAAACTGTTTTTT. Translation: CASSLGQGAMHEKLFF. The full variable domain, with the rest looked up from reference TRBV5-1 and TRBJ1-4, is KAGVTQTPRYLIKTRGQQVTLSCSPISGHRSVSWYQQTPGQGLQFLFEYFSETQRNKGNFPGRFSGRQFSNSRSEMNVSTLELGDSALYLCASSLGQGAMHEKLFFGSGTQLSVL.

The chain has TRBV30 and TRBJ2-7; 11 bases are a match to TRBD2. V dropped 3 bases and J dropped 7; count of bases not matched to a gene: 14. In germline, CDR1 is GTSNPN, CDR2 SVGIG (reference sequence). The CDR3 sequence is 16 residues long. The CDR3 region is CAWSDIGLAGGGEQYF. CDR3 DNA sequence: TGTGCCTGGAGCGACATTGGACTAGCGGGTGGAGGGGAGCAGTACTTC.

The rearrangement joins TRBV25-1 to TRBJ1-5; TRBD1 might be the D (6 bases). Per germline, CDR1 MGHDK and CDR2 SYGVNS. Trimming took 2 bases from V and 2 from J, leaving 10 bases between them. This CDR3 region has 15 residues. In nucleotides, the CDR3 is TGTGCCAGCAGTGAACGGGGGCTTGGCAATCAGCCCCAGCATTTT. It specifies CASSERGLGNQPQHF.

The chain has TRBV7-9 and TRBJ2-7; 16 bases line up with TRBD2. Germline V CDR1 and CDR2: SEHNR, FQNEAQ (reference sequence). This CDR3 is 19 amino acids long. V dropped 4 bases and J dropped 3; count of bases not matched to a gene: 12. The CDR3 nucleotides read TGTGCCAGCAGCTATTTGGGACTAGCGGGAGGGCCTTCTTTCTACGAGCAGTACTTC. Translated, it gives CASSYLGLAGGPSFYEQYF.

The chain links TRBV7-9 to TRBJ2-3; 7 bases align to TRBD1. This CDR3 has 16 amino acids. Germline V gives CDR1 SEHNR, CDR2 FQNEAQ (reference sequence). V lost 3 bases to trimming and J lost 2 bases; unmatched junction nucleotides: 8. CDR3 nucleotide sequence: TGTGCCAGCAGCTTTCAGAGACAGGGTGCCACAGATACGCAGTATTTT. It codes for CASSFQRQGATDTQYF.

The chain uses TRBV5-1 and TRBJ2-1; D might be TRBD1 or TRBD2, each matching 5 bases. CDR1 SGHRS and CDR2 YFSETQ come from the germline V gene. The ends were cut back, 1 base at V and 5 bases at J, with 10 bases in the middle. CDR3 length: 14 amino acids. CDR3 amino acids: CASSLQRGNNEQFF. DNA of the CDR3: TGCGCCAGCAGCTTGCAGAGGGGAAACAATGAGCAGTTCTTC.

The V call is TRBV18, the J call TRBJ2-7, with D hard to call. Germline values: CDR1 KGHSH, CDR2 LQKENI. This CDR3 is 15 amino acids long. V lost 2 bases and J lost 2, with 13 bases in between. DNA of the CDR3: TGTGCCAGCTCACCAGGACCACTCGCCGCCTACGAGCAGTACTTC. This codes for CASSPGPLAAYEQYF.

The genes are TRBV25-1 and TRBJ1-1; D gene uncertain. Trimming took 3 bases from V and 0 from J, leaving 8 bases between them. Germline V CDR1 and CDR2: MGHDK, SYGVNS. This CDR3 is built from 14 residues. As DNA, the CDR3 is TGTGCCAGCAGTGATGGGGTGATGAACACTGAAGCTTTCTTT. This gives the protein CASSDGVMNTEAFF.